The present entry profiles one T cell receptor (beta chain) with its context. The ends were cut back, 3 bases at V and 9 bases at J, with 10 bases in the middle. This CDR3 region has 11 residues. Germline CDR1 reads DFQATT; CDR2 reads SNEGSKA (reference sequence). The PCR was carried out with 60 Vbeta primers and 13 Jbeta primers. Here immunoSEQ multiplex PCR was the method, and the copy in TCRdb shows in-frame clones only, minus some. Here the sample spans approximately 190,000 clones, 70% to 80% being singletons. The data belong to a study of cytomegalovirus exposure and HLA in healthy donors. Study-level information: From HLA-typed donors, an early data release held some 80 million unique TCRs.

The TCR originated in a woman aged 25 to 39 in good health and CMV-seropositive. The sample consisted of PBMCs. The genes are TRBV20-1 and TRBJ2-3; D ambiguous. The CDR3 reads CSASDFATQYF. The CDR3 nucleotides are TGCAGTGCTAGCGACTTTGCGACGCAGTATTTT.